Presented here are 21 T cell receptor beta chains from one specimen sequenced in a study of T cell repertoires in cytomegalovirus infection. TCRdb fed the reads into MiXCR, producing one record per CDR3 protein. The data contain about 530,000 distinct CDR3 sequences, about 30% of them singletons. Material for sequencing was PBMCs. Receptors originate from a human donor in good health (CMV status not recorded). Some clones in this sample may be carry-over from other donors' samples.

The chain links TRBV6-5 to TRBJ2-1; 9 bases line up with TRBD2. V dropped 2 bases and J dropped 9; count of bases not matched to a gene: 8. CDR3 length equals 15 residues. Germline values: CDR1 MNHEY, CDR2 SVGAGI. CDR3: CASSYVTSGRIEQFF. Here the CDR3 DNA reads TGTGCCAGCAGTTACGTTACTAGCGGGCGCATTGAGCAGTTCTTC.

CDR3 sequence (DNA): TGTGCCACCGCGGAAGATCTGAACACTGAAGCTTTCTTT. This sequence encodes CATAEDLNTEAFF. V gene TRBV2 combines with J gene TRBJ1-1; D not certain. CDR1 is SNHLY and CDR2 is FYNNEI in the germline V gene. The CDR3 is made up of 13 amino acids. Between the trimmed V and J ends, which lost 10 bases and 0 bases, there was a span of 12 bases.

The rearrangement uses TRBV5-1 and TRBJ2-2; 7 positions agree with TRBD1. Germline CDR1 and CDR2: SGHRS and YFSETQ. The V segment lost 4 bases and the J segment 1 base; nucleotides outside the gene matches: 4. The CDR3 is made up of 15 amino acids. The CDR3 DNA reads as TGCGCCAGCAGCCCGGGACAGTGGAACACCGGGGAGCTGTTTTTT. The encoded protein is CASSPGQWNTGELFF.

V and J are TRBV5-1 and TRBJ2-5; a weak D match, TRBD2 (5 bases). Trimming pared 7 bases from V and 5 bases from J, leaving 27 bases between. Looked up from germline, CDR1 is SGHRS and CDR2 is YFSETQ. The CDR3 covers 17 residues. This CDR3 is CASCLGATAIRGETQYF. In nucleotides, the CDR3 is TGCGCCAGCTGTTTAGGAGCGACGGCCATAAGAGGGGAGACCCAGTACTTC.

This clonotype showed up many times. The CDR3 region is CASSLVWDSEGYEQYF. CDR3 nucleotide sequence: TGTGCCAGCAGCTTAGTATGGGACTCCGAAGGGTACGAGCAGTACTTC. The chain joins TRBV7-8 to TRBJ2-7, with D maybe TRBD2 (6 bases). Germline V gene sequence: CDR1 SGHVS, CDR2 FQNEAQ. This CDR3 region has 16 residues. Trimming stripped 1 base from V and 4 bases from J, with 17 bases between.

This clonotype was counted a few times. The chain uses TRBV7-9 and TRBJ1-4, with 7 bases matching TRBD1. V lost 4 bases, J lost 4 bases, and 6 bases stayed unmatched. The CDR3 runs to 15 residues. Germline assignment: CDR1 SEHNR and CDR2 FQNEAQ (reference sequence). In nucleotides, the CDR3 is TGTGCCAGCAGCTGGGGGGACAGAGATAATGAAAAACTGTTTTTT. This translates into CASSWGDRDNEKLFF.

This chain's CDR3 is CASSPYQGGEQFF. The DNA for the CDR3 is TGTGCCAGCAGTCCGTACCAGGGCGGGGAGCAGTTCTTC. The chain uses TRBV12-3 or TRBV12-4 and TRBJ2-1; possibly TRBD1 or TRBD2 for D (5 bases each). The CDR3 sequence is 13 residues long. V lost 5 bases and J lost 10, with 15 bases in between.

This clonotype was recorded many times. The chain's CDR3 is CASSFRQSSNTGELFF. The DNA for the CDR3 is TGTGCCAGCAGCTTCCGACAGTCCTCGAACACCGGGGAGCTGTTTTTT. The chain recombines TRBV7-2 with TRBJ2-2; tentative D call: TRBD1 (5 bases). Trimming cost V 3 bases and J 0 bases, with 11 bases left between them. CDR3 length: 16 amino acids. CDR1 and CDR2 (germline): SGHTA, FQGNSA.

V and J are TRBV19 and TRBJ2-3, with 7 nucleotides matching TRBD2. Trimming cost V 2 bases and J 6 bases; bases outside gene matches: 11. The CDR3 sequence is 16 residues long. CDR1 LNHDA and CDR2 SQIVND come from the germline V gene (reference sequence). CDR3: CASSIYRGVGGDTQYF. The CDR3 bases are TGTGCCAGTAGTATATATCGCGGAGTGGGAGGGGATACGCAGTATTTT.

There are many counts of this clonotype. This chain connects TRBV7-8 to TRBJ2-2, with 7 positions matching TRBD1. Unmatched junction bases numbered 1, after V lost 5 bases and J lost 1 base. Germline assignment: CDR1 SGHVS and CDR2 FQNEAQ. The CDR3 contains 14 residues. The CDR3 nucleotides are TGTGCCAGCAGCCGACAGGGGAACACCGGGGAGCTGTTTTTT. This translates into CASSRQGNTGELFF.

This clonotype was seen only a few times. The chain couples TRBV6-8 to TRBJ1-5; D ambiguous. V lost 7 bases, J lost 6 bases, and 31 bases lay in between. The CDR3 totals 19 residues. Germline V gene sequence: CDR1 MNHGY, CDR2 SAAAGT. Here the CDR3 reads CASTRFPRRRLWTVQPQHF. CDR3 nucleotide sequence: TGTGCCAGCACCCGGTTCCCACGAAGGCGCTTATGGACTGTTCAGCCCCAGCATTTT.

The chain recombines TRBV12-3 or TRBV12-4 with TRBJ1-5; unclear D gene. The CDR3 is 13 residues long. Trimming shortened V by 3 bases and J by 4 bases, and 7 bases separated the two germline ends. The CDR3 loop is CASSFRRNQPQHF. The CDR3 DNA sequence: TGTGCCAGCAGTTTTCGACGGAATCAGCCCCAGCATTTT.

This clonotype showed up just a few times. This rearrangement joins TRBV12-5 to TRBJ2-1; no clear D gene. CDR3 length: 13 amino acids. Germline assignment: CDR1 LGHNT and CDR2 FRNRAP. V lost 6 bases and J lost 6, with 12 bases in between. CDR3 DNA: TGTGCTAGTGGGACTGACATGGCCAATGAGCAGTTCTTC. It codes for CASGTDMANEQFF.

To note about this clonotype: With a much larger clone just one base away, this may be a read error. The J gene is TRBJ1-1, the V gene TRBV5-6; D unclear. This CDR3 is 13 amino acids long. CDR1 is SGHDT, CDR2 YYEEEE, per germline. Trimming removed 0 bases at V and 1 base at J, with 4 bases between. The CDR3 region is CASSLDTNTEAFF. The CDR3 DNA sequence: TGTGCCAGCAGCTTGGACACGAACACTGAAGCTTTCTTT.

The gene calls are TRBV20-1 and TRBJ2-2; TRBD2 is a possible D gene (5 bases). V dropped 6 bases and J dropped 4 bases, with 18 bases sitting between them. The germline V gene encodes CDR1 DFQATT and CDR2 SNEGSKA (reference sequence). The CDR3 length is 15 residues. The CDR3 nucleotides read TGCAGTGCCTCCGGTGACGACGGGGTCACCGGGGAGCTGTTTTTT. Protein: CSASGDDGVTGELFF.

This sequence joins TRBV28 and TRBJ2-4; 12 bases are shared with TRBD2. V gave up 2 bases and J gave up 1 base; unmatched junction bases: 18. Germline loops: CDR1 MDHEN, CDR2 SYDVKM. The CDR3 is 22 amino acids. The chain's CDR3 is CASSLGLAGGRRVVLAKNIQYF. As DNA, the CDR3 is TGTGCCAGCAGTTTAGGGCTAGCGGGAGGGCGAAGGGTAGTACTGGCCAAAAACATTCAGTACTTC.

This clonotype was counted between two and nine times. The gene calls are TRBV19 and TRBJ2-1; 9 bases align to TRBD1. The CDR3 is 15 amino acids. V gave up 3 bases and J gave up 8 bases; unmatched junction bases: 8. CDR1 is LNHDA, CDR2 SQIVND, per germline (reference sequence). CDR3 nucleotides: TGTGCCAGTAGTATGACGGGACAGGGAGGCGATGAGCAGTTCTTC. Translating gives CASSMTGQGGDEQFF.

The chain links TRBV20-1 to TRBJ2-7; TRBD2 matches at 10 bases. Germline loops: CDR1 DFQATT, CDR2 SNEGSKA (reference sequence). Trimming cost V 4 bases and J 2 bases; bases outside gene matches: 8. The CDR3 length is 15 residues. The CDR3 region is CSATPLGLAAYEQYF. Here the CDR3 DNA reads TGCAGTGCTACCCCGCTCGGACTAGCGGCCTACGAGCAGTACTTC.

The chain combines TRBV12-3 or TRBV12-4 with TRBJ2-1; 12 bases map to TRBD2. The CDR3 consists of 17 residues. V was pared by 5 bases and J by 5 bases, with 10 bases of the junction left unmatched. CDR3 in DNA: TGTGCCAGCAGTGTGGGAAGTAGGACTAGCGGGAACAATGAGCAGTTCTTC. Its protein is CASSVGSRTSGNNEQFF.

V gene TRBV12-3 or TRBV12-4 combines with J gene TRBJ1-2; no firm D call. This CDR3 is 15 amino acids long. V gave up 3 bases and J gave up 6 bases, with 17 bases separating them. As DNA, the CDR3 is TGTGCCAGCAGTTTGTCCGGCGTGCGAGGTAATGGCTACACCTTC. It specifies CASSLSGVRGNGYTF.

This clonotype was picked up a small number of times. The V and J genes are TRBV10-3 and TRBJ2-1, with TRBD1 identical over 7 bases. This CDR3 contains 16 residues. V was pared by 4 bases and J by 7 bases, with 13 bases of the junction left unmatched. The germline gives CDR1 ENHRY, CDR2 SYGVKD. The CDR3: CAISVYSGTASNEQFF. CDR3 DNA sequence: TGTGCCATCAGTGTGTACTCCGGGACAGCCTCAAATGAGCAGTTCTTC.